A selection of T cell receptor beta chains follows, all from one sample in a study of T-cell reconstitution after alpha-beta-depleted transplantation in children. TCRdb recomputed calls from the PCR reads with MiXCR, one row per CDR3 protein. The repertoire holds about 300,000 distinct CDR3 sequences, roughly 7.8% seen once, with approximately 9.6% in the top ten. The starting material was peripheral blood, obtained 360 days after TCRalphabeta/CD19-depleted stem cell transplant. All receptors derive from a female patient aged 2-9 years who had a stem cell transplant for Fanconi anemia, so the T cells may come from the graft donor. CDR3s include the opening cysteine and the closing phenylalanine or tryptophan. The D gene is left open where the match is weak. Size is stated for part of the rows, as once, few or many counts, or as a class when the clone is expanded.

D gene: NA
clone size: once
V gene: TRBV6-5
J gene: TRBJ2-1
CDR3 DNA: TGTGCCAGCAGTTACTCCCCGTCCAGAAGCTCCTACAATGAGCAGTTCTTC
CDR3 protein: CASSYSPSRSSYNEQFF

D gene: TRBD1
clone size: NA
V gene: TRBV5-1
J gene: TRBJ2-5
CDR3 DNA: TGCGCCAGCAGCCTGGGGACAGGTGGTTTCCAAGAGACCCAGTACTTC
CDR3 protein: CASSLGTGGFQETQYF

D gene: NA
clone size: many
V gene: TRBV7-3
J gene: TRBJ2-7
CDR3 DNA: TGTGCCAGCAGCTTAATTCCTGGGGGCGAGCAGTACTTC
CDR3 protein: CASSLIPGGEQYF

D gene: NA
clone size: many
V gene: TRBV10-3
J gene: TRBJ2-5
CDR3 DNA: TGTGCCATCAGTGAGTCGAACTGGGTAGGGCAAGAGACCCAGTACTTC
CDR3 protein: CAISESNWVGQETQYF

D gene: NA
clone size: many
V gene: TRBV9
J gene: TRBJ2-7
CDR3 DNA: TGTGCCAGCAGCGTATCGGATGGGGCTTTTTACGAGCAGTACTTC
CDR3 protein: CASSVSDGAFYEQYF

D gene: TRBD2
clone size: few
V gene: TRBV20-1
J gene: TRBJ2-1
CDR3 DNA: TGCAGTGCTAGAGTAAGGACTAGCGGGTATGAGCAGTTCTTC
CDR3 protein: CSARVRTSGYEQFF

D gene: NA
clone size: many
V gene: TRBV6-1
J gene: TRBJ2-3
CDR3 DNA: TGTGCCAGCAGTGCGGCGGAGCACCCAGATACGCAGTATTTT
CDR3 protein: CASSAAEHPDTQYF

D gene: NA
clone size: many
V gene: TRBV10-3
J gene: TRBJ1-3
CDR3 DNA: TGTGCCATCAGTGGACGGACAGCCCGAAACACCATATATTTT
CDR3 protein: CAISGRTARNTIYF

D gene: TRBD2
clone size: many
V gene: TRBV5-1
J gene: TRBJ2-5
CDR3 DNA: TGCGCCAGCAGCTACGGACTAGAACAAGAGACCCAGTACTTC
CDR3 protein: CASSYGLEQETQYF

D gene: TRBD2
clone size: few
V gene: TRBV9
J gene: TRBJ2-5
CDR3 DNA: TGTGCCAGCAGCGTAGGGGGACTAGGGGAGACCCAGTACTTC
CDR3 protein: CASSVGGLGETQYF

D gene: NA
clone size: few
V gene: TRBV7-2
J gene: TRBJ1-5
CDR3 DNA: TGTGCCAGCAGCTTTCCTCAATCGTCTCAGCCCCAGCATTTT
CDR3 protein: CASSFPQSSQPQHF

D gene: TRBD2
clone size: NA
V gene: TRBV11-2
J gene: TRBJ2-3
CDR3 DNA: TGTGCCAGCAGCCCCGGGGGGGGGGCGCATTCAAGGTACGAGGATTTT
CDR3 protein: CASSPGGGAHSRYEDF

D gene: NA
clone size: NA
V gene: TRBV7-9
J gene: TRBJ2-5
CDR3 DNA: TGTGCCAGCAGCTTGCGTCAGCAATCAGAGACCCAGTACTTC
CDR3 protein: CASSLRQQSETQYF

D gene: TRBD1
clone size: NA
V gene: TRBV18
J gene: TRBJ1-3
CDR3 DNA: TGTGCCAGCTCACCATTGGCAGGGGGCTCGTCCGGAAACACCATATATTTT
CDR3 protein: CASSPLAGGSSGNTIYF

D gene: TRBD2
clone size: few
V gene: TRBV27
J gene: TRBJ2-3
CDR3 DNA: TGTGCCAGCAGTTTATCCCCGGGACTAGCGGGAGGGCCCGGCACAGATACGCAGTATTTT
CDR3 protein: CASSLSPGLAGGPGTDTQYF

D gene: NA
clone size: few
V gene: TRBV9
J gene: TRBJ2-7
CDR3 DNA: TGTGCCAGCAGCGTAGCTACAGGCTACGAGCAGTACTTC
CDR3 protein: CASSVATGYEQYF

D gene: TRBD1
clone size: NA
V gene: TRBV5-1
J gene: TRBJ2-3
CDR3 DNA: TGCGCCAGCAGCTTGGAGGGACAGGTCTGGACGGGCACAGATACGCAGTATTTT
CDR3 protein: CASSLEGQVWTGTDTQYF

D gene: NA
clone size: NA
V gene: TRBV7-3
J gene: TRBJ2-7
CDR3 DNA: TGTGCCAGCAGCCTCAACGGTGGCTACGAGCGGTACTTC
CDR3 protein: CASSLNGGYERYF

D gene: NA
clone size: NA
V gene: TRBV12-3/TRBV12-4
J gene: TRBJ1-2
CDR3 DNA: TGTGCCAGCAGTTTATTGCAGGATGGCTACACCTTC
CDR3 protein: CASSLLQDGYTF

D gene: TRBD1
clone size: NA
V gene: TRBV7-9
J gene: TRBJ1-5
CDR3 DNA: TGTGCCAGCAGCTCACAGGGGGCATTTCAGCCCCAGCATTTT
CDR3 protein: CASSSQGAFQPQHF

D gene: TRBD1
clone size: many
V gene: TRBV9
J gene: TRBJ1-3
CDR3 DNA: TGTGCCAGCAGCCCCCTGCGACAGGGAATGGACACCATATATTTT
CDR3 protein: CASSPLRQGMDTIYF

D gene: NA
clone size: many
V gene: TRBV5-1
J gene: TRBJ2-3
CDR3 DNA: TGCGCCAGCAAGCCAGGGGCCCTAAAGGGGGCAGATACGCAGTATTTT
CDR3 protein: CASKPGALKGADTQYF

D gene: NA
clone size: many
V gene: TRBV6-1
J gene: TRBJ2-2
CDR3 DNA: TGTGCCAGCAGAATTTACGGGGAGCTGTTTTTT
CDR3 protein: CASRIYGELFF

D gene: TRBD1
clone size: NA
V gene: TRBV12-3/TRBV12-4
J gene: TRBJ1-1
CDR3 DNA: TGTGCCAGCAGTTTAGTGGGCAGGGGGGTCACTGAAGCTTTCTTT
CDR3 protein: CASSLVGRGVTEAFF

D gene: NA
clone size: few
V gene: TRBV6-2/TRBV6-3
J gene: TRBJ1-5
CDR3 DNA: TGTGCCAGCAGTTCGCTGAGGGAGGCGTACAATCAGCCCCAGCATTTT
CDR3 protein: CASSSLREAYNQPQHF

D gene: TRBD1
clone size: few
V gene: TRBV11-2
J gene: TRBJ2-5
CDR3 DNA: TGTGCCAGCAGCTTCTCCGGGACAGGGGGCGGTTTGGGAGAGACCCAGTACTTC
CDR3 protein: CASSFSGTGGGLGETQYF

D gene: NA
clone size: few
V gene: TRBV5-1
J gene: TRBJ2-5
CDR3 DNA: TGCGCCAGCAGCTTCCGCGACAGTAAAGAGACCCAGTACTTC
CDR3 protein: CASSFRDSKETQYF

D gene: NA
clone size: many
V gene: TRBV3-1
J gene: TRBJ2-5
CDR3 DNA: TGTGCCAGCAGCCAGGACCAGACCCAGTACTTC
CDR3 protein: CASSQDQTQYF

D gene: TRBD2
clone size: NA
V gene: TRBV20-1
J gene: TRBJ2-7
CDR3 DNA: TGCAGTGCGAGAGGGCCCTCTAGCGGGAGCTACGAGCAGTACTTC
CDR3 protein: CSARGPSSGSYEQYF

D gene: NA
clone size: many
V gene: TRBV3-1
J gene: TRBJ2-7
CDR3 DNA: TGTGCCAGCAGCCAAGAATACCAGCCTCCCTACGAGCAGTACTTC
CDR3 protein: CASSQEYQPPYEQYF

D gene: NA
clone size: many
V gene: TRBV6-8
J gene: TRBJ2-7
CDR3 DNA: TGTGCCAGCAGTTACTGGGCAGGGCCCTACGAGCAGTACTTC
CDR3 protein: CASSYWAGPYEQYF

D gene: TRBD2
clone size: many
V gene: TRBV5-1
J gene: TRBJ2-6
CDR3 DNA: TGCGCCAGCAGCTTGACTAGCGGCTCTGGGGCCAACGTCCTGACTTTC
CDR3 protein: CASSLTSGSGANVLTF

D gene: NA
clone size: many
V gene: TRBV20-1
J gene: TRBJ2-2
CDR3 DNA: TGCAGTGCTAGAGTTCGCAGGGTGGGCACCGGGGAGCTGTTTTTT
CDR3 protein: CSARVRRVGTGELFF

D gene: NA
clone size: many
V gene: TRBV5-6
J gene: TRBJ2-1
CDR3 DNA: TGTGCCAGCAGCTTTCTCGGGGGGCTCAAATCCTACAATGAGCAGTTCTTC
CDR3 protein: CASSFLGGLKSYNEQFF

D gene: TRBD1
clone size: few
V gene: TRBV11-2
J gene: TRBJ2-3
CDR3 DNA: TGTGCCAGCAGCTTAGAACCTTACAGGGGTGCAGATACGCAGTATTTT
CDR3 protein: CASSLEPYRGADTQYF

D gene: NA
clone size: many
V gene: TRBV15
J gene: TRBJ2-1
CDR3 DNA: TGTGCCACCAGCAGAGTCCCCGCTATGAGCTCCTACAATGAGCAGTTCTTC
CDR3 protein: CATSRVPAMSSYNEQFF

D gene: NA
clone size: many
V gene: TRBV20-1
J gene: TRBJ1-2
CDR3 DNA: TGCAGTGCCACAGAGATGGGCGGCAGGGGCTATGGCTACACCTTC
CDR3 protein: CSATEMGGRGYGYTF

D gene: TRBD1
clone size: many
V gene: TRBV5-1
J gene: TRBJ1-2
CDR3 DNA: TGCGCCAGCAGCTTGGGACAGGGAACTAACTATGGCTACACCTTC
CDR3 protein: CASSLGQGTNYGYTF

D gene: TRBD2
clone size: many
V gene: TRBV28
J gene: TRBJ2-3
CDR3 DNA: TGTGCCAGCAGCGAGACTAGCGGGGGGGAGACAGATACGCAGTATTTT
CDR3 protein: CASSETSGGETDTQYF

D gene: NA
clone size: many
V gene: TRBV3-1
J gene: TRBJ1-1
CDR3 DNA: TGTGCCAGCAGCCAAGACTTGAGAACTGAAGCTTTCTTT
CDR3 protein: CASSQDLRTEAFF

D gene: TRBD2
clone size: few
V gene: TRBV5-6
J gene: TRBJ2-1
CDR3 DNA: TGTGCCAGCAGCTCCCCAACTAGCGGACTATACAATGAGCAGTTCTTC
CDR3 protein: CASSSPTSGLYNEQFF

D gene: TRBD1
clone size: NA
V gene: TRBV18
J gene: TRBJ2-7
CDR3 DNA: TGTGCCAGCTCACCAGGGACAGGGAGCTTCTACGAGCAGTACTTC
CDR3 protein: CASSPGTGSFYEQYF

D gene: NA
clone size: many
V gene: TRBV20-1
J gene: TRBJ1-3
CDR3 DNA: TGCAGTGCTCCCTGGTCAGTGGGGAACACCATATATTTT
CDR3 protein: CSAPWSVGNTIYF

D gene: NA
clone size: many
V gene: TRBV12-3/TRBV12-4
J gene: TRBJ2-4
CDR3 DNA: TGTGCCAGCAGTCCCATGCAGACTGGCGCCAAAAACATTCAGTACTTC
CDR3 protein: CASSPMQTGAKNIQYF

D gene: TRBD1
clone size: many
V gene: TRBV12-3/TRBV12-4
J gene: TRBJ1-5
CDR3 DNA: TGTGCCAGCAGGGACAGGGGAAGCAATCAGCCCCAGCATTTT
CDR3 protein: CASRDRGSNQPQHF

D gene: TRBD1
clone size: NA
V gene: TRBV7-9
J gene: TRBJ1-5
CDR3 DNA: TGTGCCAGCAGCACAGGAGGGGGCGGTCAGCCCCAGCATTTT
CDR3 protein: CASSTGGGGQPQHF

D gene: TRBD1
clone size: NA
V gene: TRBV11-1
J gene: TRBJ1-5
CDR3 DNA: TGTGCCAGCAGCGAACAGGGGGATAGCAATCAGCCCCAGCATTTT
CDR3 protein: CASSEQGDSNQPQHF

D gene: NA
clone size: NA
V gene: TRBV5-1
J gene: TRBJ2-1
CDR3 DNA: TGCGCCAGCAGCCCGGACAAGTTCTACAATGAGCAGTTCTTC
CDR3 protein: CASSPDKFYNEQFF